These 11 T cell receptor beta chains were sequenced from one sample in a study of T cells in women clearing cervical HPV infection. Profiled with immunoSEQ multiplex PCR; TCRdb holds only in-frame clones, not every one. The sample table includes approximately 38,000 clones. Sequencing was done on a sample of blood buffy coat. These receptors all come from a woman between 18 and 69 years old with a cervical HPV16 infection that either progressed to CIN3+ or cleared (not recorded which).

On this clone: The read ends 3 residues shy of where the CDR3 ends; the end is completed using the germline J gene. This chain uses TRBV20-1 with TRBJ1-4; 8 nucleotides line up with TRBD1. Losses at the gene ends were 6 bases for V and 7 bases for J; bases not matched to a gene: 10. The CDR3 covers 14 residues. CDR1 is DFQATT and CDR2 is SNEGSKA in the germline V gene (reference sequence). The sequenced CDR3 bases are TGCAGTGCCCTGGGACAGGAAAGGGGTGAAAAA. Translating it yields CSALGQERGEK. The whole CDR3 protein is CSALGQERGEKLFF.

Note on this clone: The read ends 3 residues early relative to the CDR3; the germline J gene fills the gap. This chain joins TRBV7-2 and TRBJ2-1, with TRBD1 as a possible D gene (5 bases). The germline V and J ends were trimmed by 2 bases and 5 bases, with 13 bases remaining between them. The germline gives CDR1 SGHTA, CDR2 FQGNSA. The CDR3 covers 15 residues. CDR3: CASSLRSGLHNEQFF. The DNA read from the CDR3 is TGTGCCAGCAGCTTAAGGTCAGGGCTCCACAATGAG.

In regard to this clone: The CDR3 end lies 3 residues beyond the end of the read and is filled in from the germline J gene. The chain employs TRBV2 and TRBJ2-3; D gene ambiguous. Germline V gives CDR1 SNHLY, CDR2 FYNNEI. The CDR3 is made up of 13 amino acids. The part of the CDR3 DNA that was read is TGTGCCAGCAGTGGTAGGGTCCAAGAGACG. Translated: CASSGRVQET. Given in full, the CDR3 is CASSGRVQETQYF.

For this clone: With the read ending 3 residues before the CDR3 end, the germline J gene is used to fill in that end. V gene TRBV5-6 combines with J gene TRBJ2-2, with 7 bases lining up with TRBD1. This CDR3 is built from 15 residues. Germline CDR1 reads SGHDT; CDR2 reads YYEEEE. CDR3 bases read: TGTGCCAGCAGCTTGGTGAGCAGGGGGAATTCACCG. It encodes CASSLVSRGNSP. The entire CDR3 protein reads CASSLVSRGNSPLFF.

Turning to this clone: Coverage ceases 3 residues before the CDR3 finishes, and the germline J gene fills in the end. The chain employs TRBV7-2 and TRBJ2-5, with D unresolved. This CDR3 has 13 amino acids. Germline CDR1 SGHTA, CDR2 FQGNSA. Trimming left V 2 bases short and J 0 bases short, with 4 bases between. The CDR3: CASSLLYQETQYF. The CDR3 bases that were read are TGTGCCAGCAGCTTACTGTACCAAGAGACC. Drawing the rest from reference TRBV7-2 and TRBJ2-5, the complete variable domain is GAGVSQSPSNKVTEKGKDVELRCDPISGHTALYWYRQSLGQGLEFLIYFQGNSAPDKSGLPSDRFSAERTGGSVSTLTIQRTQQEDSAVYLCASSLLYQETQYFGPGTRLLVL.

Remarks on this clone: The CDR3 goes on 3 residues after the read ends, and that part is filled in from the germline J gene. The chain is built from TRBV20-1 and TRBJ2-2; no clear D gene. V was trimmed by 0 bases and J by 2 bases, leaving 13 bases between them. Germline CDR1 is DFQATT and CDR2 is SNEGSKA (reference sequence). This CDR3 is built from 16 residues. CDR3: CSARDRRQINTGELFF. The sequenced part of the CDR3 DNA is TGCAGTGCTAGAGACAGGAGACAAATTAACACCGGGGAG.

A word on this clone: The read comes to an end 3 residues before the CDR3 does, leaving the germline J gene to fill in the end. This chain joins TRBV6-1 and TRBJ1-2; the D gene is possibly TRBD1 (6 bases). The CDR3 sequence is 14 residues long. The germline V and J ends were trimmed by 3 bases and 4 bases, with 12 bases remaining between them. CDR1 is MNHNS and CDR2 is SASEGT in the germline V gene. CDR3 sequence: CASSERTALYGYTF. The sequenced CDR3 bases are TGTGCCAGCAGTGAGAGGACAGCTCTCTATGGC.

Comments on this clone: The read ends 3 residues before the CDR3 terminus; that terminus is restored from the germline J gene. V gene TRBV30 combines with J gene TRBJ1-2, with D perhaps TRBD1 (6 bases). CDR3 length: 14 residues. Germline loops: CDR1 GTSNPN, CDR2 SVGIG (reference sequence). The CDR3 reads CAWSARGRTYDYTF. The CDR3 bases that were read are TGTGCCTGGAGTGCCAGGGGCAGGACCTACGAC.

For this clone: The read stops 3 residues short of the end of the CDR3; the missing end is completed from the germline J gene. The genes are TRBV7-3 and TRBJ2-1, with 8 bases aligning to TRBD2. V was clipped by 5 bases and J by 9 bases; unmatched bases: 6. This CDR3 comprises 13 residues. Germline loops: CDR1 SGHTA, CDR2 FQGTGA. This chain's CDR3 is CASSQGLVTEQFF. The CDR3 bases that were read are TGTGCCAGCAGCCAGGGACTAGTGACTGAG. Combining the CDR3 with reference TRBV7-3 and TRBJ2-1 gives the whole variable domain GAGVSQTPSNKVTEKGKYVELRCDPISGHTALYWYRQSLGQGPEFLIYFQGTGAADDSGLPNDRFFAVRPEGSVSTLKIQRTERGDSAVYLCASSQGLVTEQFFGPGTRLTVL.

CDR3 DNA, as far as it was read: TGTGCCAGCAACCCGGGACTTATCAACTATGGC. Translated, it gives CASNPGLINYG. The complete CDR3 reads CASNPGLINYGYTF. This chain connects TRBV6-2 or TRBV6-3 to TRBJ1-2; D is perhaps TRBD1 (5 bases). Read data end 3 residues before the CDR3 end; the end is taken from the germline J gene. CDR3 length: 14 residues. Germline CDR1 reads MNHEY; CDR2 reads SVGEGT. Trimming took off 7 bases at V and 2 bases at J, with 14 bases between the two ends.

Of note for this clone: The CDR3 end lies 3 residues beyond the end of the read and is filled in from the germline J gene. The chain employs TRBV5-1 and TRBJ2-3, with TRBD2 matching over 11 bases. The J segment lost 2 bases and the V segment lost 3 bases, leaving 5 bases of the junction unmatched. Per germline, CDR1 SGHRS and CDR2 YFSETQ. The CDR3 length is 16 residues. The part of the CDR3 DNA that was read is TGCGCCAGCAGCTGGGGACTAGCGGTCTTCACAGATACG. It translates to CASSWGLAVFTDT. The CDR3 reads in full as CASSWGLAVFTDTQYF.